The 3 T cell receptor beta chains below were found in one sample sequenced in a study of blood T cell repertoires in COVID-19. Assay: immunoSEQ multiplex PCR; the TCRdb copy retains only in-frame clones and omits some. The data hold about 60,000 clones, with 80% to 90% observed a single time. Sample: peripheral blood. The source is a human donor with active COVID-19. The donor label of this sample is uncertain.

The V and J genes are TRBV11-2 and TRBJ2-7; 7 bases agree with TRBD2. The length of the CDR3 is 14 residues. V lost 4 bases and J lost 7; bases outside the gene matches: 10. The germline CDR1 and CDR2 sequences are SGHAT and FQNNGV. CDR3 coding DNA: TGTGCCAGCAGCTCACTAGCGTCTCGAGGTGAGCAGTACTTC. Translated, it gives CASSSLASRGEQYF.

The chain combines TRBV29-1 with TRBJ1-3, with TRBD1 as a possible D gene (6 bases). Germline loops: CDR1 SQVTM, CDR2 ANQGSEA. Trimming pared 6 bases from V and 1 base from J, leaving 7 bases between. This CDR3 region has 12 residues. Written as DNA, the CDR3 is TGCAGCGTCACAGGGTCTGGAAACACCATATATTTT. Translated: CSVTGSGNTIYF. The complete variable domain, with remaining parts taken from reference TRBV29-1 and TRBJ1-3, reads SAVISQKPSRDICQRGTSLTIQCQVDSQVTMMFWYRQQPGQSLTLIATANQGSEATYESGFVIDKFPISRPNLTFSTLTVSNMSPEDSSIYLCSVTGSGNTIYFGEGSWLTVV.

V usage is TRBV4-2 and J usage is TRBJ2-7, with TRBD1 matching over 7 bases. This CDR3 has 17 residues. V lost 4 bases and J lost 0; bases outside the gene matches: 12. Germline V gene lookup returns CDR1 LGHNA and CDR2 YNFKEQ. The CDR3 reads CASSPFRTGVSSYEQYF. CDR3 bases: TGTGCCAGCAGCCCCTTCAGGACAGGCGTAAGCTCCTACGAGCAGTACTTC.